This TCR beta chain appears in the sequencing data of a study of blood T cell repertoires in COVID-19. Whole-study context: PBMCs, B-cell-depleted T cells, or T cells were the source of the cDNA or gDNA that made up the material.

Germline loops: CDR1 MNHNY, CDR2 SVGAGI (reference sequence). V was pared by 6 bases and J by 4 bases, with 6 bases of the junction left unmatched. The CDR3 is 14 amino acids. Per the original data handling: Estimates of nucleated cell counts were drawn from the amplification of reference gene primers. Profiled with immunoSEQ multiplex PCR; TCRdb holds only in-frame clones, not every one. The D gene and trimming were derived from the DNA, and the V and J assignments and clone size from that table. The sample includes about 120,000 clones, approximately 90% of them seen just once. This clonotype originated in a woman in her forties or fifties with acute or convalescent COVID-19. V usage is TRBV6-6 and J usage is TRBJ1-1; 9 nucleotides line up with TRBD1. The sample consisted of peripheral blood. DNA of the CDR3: TGTGCCAGCAGAGAGAGGACAGGGGTCACTGAAGCTTTCTTT. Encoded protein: CASRERTGVTEAFF.